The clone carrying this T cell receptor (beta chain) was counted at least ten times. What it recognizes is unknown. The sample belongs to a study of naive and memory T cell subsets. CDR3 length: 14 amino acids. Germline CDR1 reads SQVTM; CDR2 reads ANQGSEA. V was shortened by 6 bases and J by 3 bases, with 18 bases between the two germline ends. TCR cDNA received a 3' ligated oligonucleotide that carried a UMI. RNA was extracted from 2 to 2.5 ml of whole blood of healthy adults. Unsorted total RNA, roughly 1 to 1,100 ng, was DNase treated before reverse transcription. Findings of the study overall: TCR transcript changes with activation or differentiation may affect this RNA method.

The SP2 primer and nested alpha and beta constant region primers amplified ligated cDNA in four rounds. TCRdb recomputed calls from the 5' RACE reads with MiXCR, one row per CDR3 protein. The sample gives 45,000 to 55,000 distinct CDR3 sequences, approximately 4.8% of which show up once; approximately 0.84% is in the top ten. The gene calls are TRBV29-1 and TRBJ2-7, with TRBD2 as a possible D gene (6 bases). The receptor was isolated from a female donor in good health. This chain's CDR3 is CSVWGDGTHYEQYF. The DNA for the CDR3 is TGCAGCGTGTGGGGGGACGGGACTCACTACGAGCAGTACTTC.